Presented here are 20 T cell receptor beta chains from one specimen sequenced in a study of T cell responses to AZD1222 COVID-19 vaccine (dated by TCRdb to the early 2020s). This specimen's time point label, interpreted: baseline before first vaccination. Library method: the immunoSEQ multiplex PCR assay. As stored in TCRdb, this immuneACCESS dataset retains in-frame rearrangements with V and J assigned. A fraction of the clones does not appear; measured against another copy, unresolved V genes explain less than half of the discrepancy, and the remainder lacks a known reason. In this sample the table shows 200,000 or so clones, more than 80% of which occur a single time. The ten most abundant clones make up about 6% of the sample. The specimen comprised peripheral blood, sampled on day 0 of AZD1222 vaccination. All receptors come from an adult in good health.

The chain couples TRBV5-6 to TRBJ1-3; 8 bases agree with TRBD1. J gave up 4 bases and V 0 bases, and 15 bases lay outside the gene matches. Per the germline V gene, CDR1 is SGHDT and CDR2 is YYEEEE. This CDR3 is built from 19 residues. The CDR3 nucleotides read TGTGCCAGCAGCTTGGTATTTCCCCGAGACAGGGGTACGGGAAACACCATATATTTT. It yields the protein CASSLVFPRDRGTGNTIYF.

The chain employs TRBV10-3 and TRBJ1-6, with 10 bases lining up with TRBD1. Per germline, CDR1 ENHRY and CDR2 SYGVKD. J was trimmed by 7 bases and V by 6 bases; bases with no gene match: 3. The CDR3 has 14 amino acids. Here the CDR3 DNA reads TGTGCCATCAGCTCGGACAGGGGGAATTCACCCCTCCACTTT. It yields the protein CAISSDRGNSPLHF.

The rearrangement joins TRBV2 to TRBJ2-7; D possibly corresponds to TRBD1 (6 bases). Germline CDR1 is SNHLY and CDR2 is FYNNEI. Trimming removed 6 bases from V and 7 bases from J, with 13 bases in between. The CDR3 length is 12 residues. The CDR3 DNA follows: TGTGCCAGCAGAGAACAGGGCAGGGAGCAGTACTTC. Its protein product is CASREQGREQYF.

The V gene is TRBV5-4, the J gene TRBJ2-2; 9 nucleotides align to TRBD1. With V trimmed by 9 bases and J by 3 bases, 6 bases remained unmatched. The length of the CDR3 is 14 residues. Germline V lookup: CDR1 SGHNT, CDR2 YYREEE (reference sequence). The CDR3 reads CATNRGQDTGELFF. Here the CDR3 DNA reads TGTGCCACCAACAGGGGGCAGGACACCGGGGAGCTGTTTTTT.

This chain connects TRBV6-2 or TRBV6-3 to TRBJ1-5, with a weak D call TRBD1 (6 bases). Germline loops: CDR1 MNHEY, CDR2 SVGEGT. The CDR3 sequence is 15 residues long. Trimming pared 2 bases from V and 7 bases from J, leaving 15 bases between. CDR3 nucleotides: TGTGCCAGCAGTTACCCCACAGGGAACGGCCAGCCCCAGCATTTT. Residues: CASSYPTGNGQPQHF.

V and J are TRBV6-1 and TRBJ1-5, with TRBD1 matching 11 bases. The CDR3 runs to 15 residues. J was trimmed by 3 bases and V by 3 bases; bases with no gene match: 1. The germline V gene has CDR1 MNHNS and CDR2 SASEGT. The CDR3 DNA follows: TGTGCCAGCAGTGAGGGACAGGGGGTCAATCAGCCCCAGCATTTT. Its protein product is CASSEGQGVNQPQHF.

The gene calls are TRBV18 and TRBJ1-2, with D perhaps TRBD1 (6 bases). The V and J ends lost 3 bases and 4 bases respectively, with 12 bases between them. Germline V gene sequence: CDR1 KGHSH, CDR2 LQKENI. The CDR3 is 14 residues long. The CDR3 sequence is CASSPGDIGYGYTF. CDR3 coding DNA: TGTGCCAGCTCACCTGGGGACATCGGCTATGGCTACACCTTC.

The rearrangement uses TRBV28 and TRBJ1-4; D remains unclear. The germline V and J ends were trimmed by 8 bases and 2 bases, with 12 bases remaining between them. Germline CDR1 reads MDHEN; CDR2 reads SYDVKM. This CDR3 comprises 14 residues. In DNA, the CDR3 is TGTGCCAGCGGTCGAGGGCAGACTAATGAAAAACTGTTTTTT. Its translation is CASGRGQTNEKLFF.

This clone was counted only a few times. The J gene is TRBJ2-2, the V gene TRBV5-1; the D call may be TRBD1 or TRBD2 (5 bases each). V was cut by 2 bases and J by 4 bases, with 9 bases left in between. CDR3 length equals 14 residues. Germline V gene sequence: CDR1 SGHRS, CDR2 YFSETQ. Here the CDR3 reads CASSFGAGTGELFF. DNA for the CDR3: TGCGCCAGCAGCTTTGGGGCGGGCACCGGGGAGCTGTTTTTT.

The rearrangement joins TRBV14 to TRBJ2-2; 7 bases agree with TRBD2. CDR3 length: 16 residues. After removal of 6 bases from V and 2 bases from J, the junction contained 9 bases not matched to a gene. CDR1 and CDR2 from the germline V gene are SGHDN and FVKESK. In DNA form, the CDR3 reads TGTGCCAGCAGGGGTAGCGGGTATACCAACACCGGGGAGCTGTTTTTT. This sequence encodes CASRGSGYTNTGELFF.

The chain has TRBV6-6 and TRBJ1-2; D gene uncertain. The CDR3 extends over 14 amino acids. The V end was cut by 0 bases, the J end by 7 bases, with 12 bases between. Germline CDR1 MNHNY, CDR2 SVGAGI (reference sequence). Here the CDR3 DNA reads TGTGCCAGCAGTTACTCTGGGCAGAGGACTGGCTACACCTTC. Protein: CASSYSGQRTGYTF.

This clone has just one count. A junction end diverges from the germline sequence, so it may reflect a read error. The chain joins TRBV7-2 to TRBJ1-1; possibly TRBD1 for D (5 bases). The CDR3 length is 13 residues. Germline CDR1 is SGHTA and CDR2 is FQGNSA. The CDR3 here is CASSLGQRIQASF. In DNA, the CDR3 is TGTGCCAGCAGCTTAGGACAGCGTATACAGGCTTCCTTT.

The chain uses TRBV6-5 and TRBJ2-2; 7 bases agree with TRBD1. CDR3 length: 16 amino acids. Germline lookup yields CDR1 MNHEY and CDR2 SVGAGI. V shed 2 bases and J 4 bases; nucleotides not matched to a gene: 7. DNA for the CDR3: TGTGCCAGCAGTTACGCCGGGACAGTTCTCACCGGGGAGCTGTTTTTT. Protein product: CASSYAGTVLTGELFF.

The chain is built from TRBV28 and TRBJ2-3; D gene uncertain. V was shortened by 2 bases and J by 2 bases, with 14 bases between the two germline ends. This CDR3 is 16 amino acids long. The germline V gene encodes CDR1 MDHEN and CDR2 SYDVKM. The CDR3 region is CASSLIFGATTDTQYF. The CDR3 DNA reads TGTGCCAGCAGTTTAATTTTCGGTGCGACCACAGATACGCAGTATTTT.

This clone was seen a single time. J is TRBJ1-2 and V is TRBV10-2; D ambiguous. The germline CDR1 and CDR2 sequences are WSHSY and SAAADI. This CDR3 contains 14 residues. With 6 bases removed from V and 4 bases from J, the gap between germline ends came to 15 bases. The CDR3 protein is CASRDGRPPYGYTF. In nucleotides, the CDR3 is TGCGCCAGCAGGGATGGACGTCCACCCTATGGCTACACCTTC.

The CDR3: CASSAGGNNYGYTF. The CDR3, as DNA: TGTGCCAGCAGCGCCGGGGGGAATAACTATGGCTACACCTTC. This chain links TRBV7-2 with TRBJ1-2; possibly TRBD1 for D (5 bases). CDR3 size: 14 residues. The germline V gene encodes CDR1 SGHTA and CDR2 FQGNSA. V gave up 5 bases and J gave up 1 base, with 11 bases separating them.

The V gene is TRBV6-2 or TRBV6-3, the J gene TRBJ2-7; maybe TRBD1 (6 bases). Germline V lookup: CDR1 MNHEY, CDR2 SVGEGT. CDR3 length: 16 residues. The ends were cut back, 6 bases at V and 4 bases at J, with 22 bases in the middle. For the CDR3, the DNA is TGTGCCAGCAGCCGGACTCTCCGACAGGTGTATTACGAGCAGTACTTC. Translation gives CASSRTLRQVYYEQYF.

The V and J genes are TRBV18 and TRBJ2-1, with D possibly matching TRBD2 (5 bases). Trimming removed 3 bases at V and 0 bases at J, with 12 bases between. Germline CDR1 is KGHSH and CDR2 is LQKENI. This CDR3 is built from 16 residues. The CDR3 DNA sequence: TGTGCCAGCTCACCTAAACCCGGGGACTCCTACAATGAGCAGTTCTTC. Residues: CASSPKPGDSYNEQFF.

The chain is built from TRBV5-1 and TRBJ2-7, with D tentatively TRBD2 (5 bases). The germline CDR1 and CDR2 sequences are SGHRS and YFSETQ. The V end lost 7 bases, the J end lost 5 bases, and 10 bases lay between the germline ends. The CDR3 contains 11 residues. CDR3 in amino acids: CASGLGDEQYF. DNA of the CDR3: TGCGCCAGCGGCCTCGGGGACGAGCAGTACTTC. Supplemented by reference TRBV5-1 and TRBJ2-7, the full variable domain reads KAGVTQTPRYLIKTRGQQVTLSCSPISGHRSVSWYQQTPGQGLQFLFEYFSETQRNKGNFPGRFSGRQFSNSRSEMNVSTLELGDSALYLCASGLGDEQYFGPGTRLTVT.

This rearrangement joins TRBV7-2 to TRBJ2-3; tentatively, D is TRBD1 or TRBD2 (5 bases each). Per germline, CDR1 SGHTA and CDR2 FQGNSA. This CDR3 comprises 14 residues. Trimming pared 3 bases from V and 7 bases from J, leaving 14 bases between. CDR3 amino acids: CASSFVLEGNTQYF. The CDR3 nucleotides are TGTGCCAGCAGCTTCGTTCTAGAGGGGAATACGCAGTATTTT.